Following are 21 T cell receptor beta chains from one sample sequenced in a study of T-cell reconstitution after alpha-beta-depleted transplantation in children. Preparation of the TCRbeta library was carried out with unique molecular identifiers. TCRdb re-called the PCR reads through MiXCR, storing one row per CDR3 protein. Of over 550,000 distinct CDR3 sequences in the sample, over 9.5% are singletons; the top ten hold roughly 4%. Sequencing was performed on PBMCs from the stem cell graft donor, taken from the stem cell graft. These receptors were collected from a human donor who donated a stem cell graft to a child with acute myeloid leukemia.

The genes are TRBV4-2 and TRBJ1-1; 12 nucleotides agree with TRBD1. The ends lost 5 bases at V and 5 bases at J; junction bases unmatched: 3. The CDR3 has 14 residues. Germline-derived CDR1 and CDR2 are LGHNA and YNFKEQ. CDR3 loop: CASSGDRGRTEAFF. The CDR3 nucleotides are TGTGCCAGCAGCGGGGACAGGGGGCGAACTGAAGCTTTCTTT.

V and J are TRBV15 and TRBJ1-4; D is ambiguous. This CDR3 comprises 13 residues. The V end was cut by 4 bases, the J end by 8 bases, with 11 bases between. Germline V gene sequence: CDR1 LNHNV, CDR2 YYDKDF (reference sequence). The CDR3 DNA sequence: TGTGCCACCAGCATCGGACCCAAAGAAAAACTGTTTTTT. Amino acid sequence: CATSIGPKEKLFF. Combining the CDR3 with reference TRBV15 and TRBJ1-4 gives the whole variable domain DAMVIQNPRYQVTQFGKPVTLSCSQTLNHNVMYWYQQKSSQAPKLLFHYYDKDFNNEADTPDNFQSRRPNTSFCFLDIRSPGLGDTAMYLCATSIGPKEKLFFGSGTQLSVL.

The chain couples TRBV20-1 to TRBJ2-1; no firm D call. CDR3 length: 14 amino acids. The V gene's germline CDR1 is DFQATT and CDR2 SNEGSKA (reference sequence). V was shortened by 6 bases and J by 8 bases, with 20 bases between the two germline ends. In DNA, the CDR3 is TGCAGTGCCATGAACCGGGCGCTAAGGGATGAGCAGTTCTTC. It yields the protein CSAMNRALRDEQFF.

This chain connects TRBV9 to TRBJ1-4; the D gene is possibly TRBD1 (6 bases). The CDR3 totals 15 residues. Between the trimmed V and J ends, which lost 4 bases and 3 bases, there was a span of 13 bases. CDR1 SGDLS and CDR2 YYNGEE come from the germline V gene. This CDR3 reads CASSNTGTPNEKLFF. DNA for the CDR3: TGTGCCAGCAGCAACACAGGGACGCCTAATGAAAAACTGTTTTTT.

This clonotype was seen many times. The CDR3 region is CGRGVSNTIYF. The CDR3 bases are TGTGGAAGGGGCGTTTCAAACACCATATATTTT. The V and J genes are TRBV30 and TRBJ1-3; possible D gene TRBD1, 5 bases. Germline-derived CDR1 and CDR2 are GTSNPN and SVGIG (reference sequence). The CDR3 has 11 residues.

The genes are TRBV4-2 and TRBJ2-6, with TRBD2 as a possible D gene (6 bases). Germline lookup yields CDR1 LGHNA and CDR2 YNFKEQ. V was trimmed by 8 bases and J by 0 bases, leaving 11 bases between them. The CDR3 runs 15 residues. For the CDR3, the DNA is TGTGCCAGCTGCAACGGGAGCTCTGGGGCCAACGTCCTGACTTTC. Its protein is CASCNGSSGANVLTF.

In its sample, this clonotype was seen many times. The chain combines TRBV9 with TRBJ1-1; a weak D match, TRBD1 (5 bases). The length of the CDR3 is 14 residues. V lost 4 bases and J lost 6, with 16 bases in between. CDR1 and CDR2 (germline): SGDLS, YYNGEE. The CDR3 nucleotides read TGTGCCAGCAGCCCCAGCTGGGGGAAGGCTGAAGCTTTCTTT. It specifies CASSPSWGKAEAFF.

This rearrangement joins TRBV28 to TRBJ2-7, with 12 bases that match TRBD1. V lost 6 bases and J lost 6; bases outside the gene matches: 9. CDR1 MDHEN and CDR2 SYDVKM come from the germline V gene. This CDR3 has 15 amino acids. This CDR3 is CASSSEGTGGSEQYF. The CDR3 bases are TGTGCCAGCAGCTCCGAGGGGACAGGGGGCAGCGAGCAGTACTTC.

The gene calls are TRBV15 and TRBJ2-3; TRBD2 aligns across 10 bases. Germline CDR1 reads LNHNV; CDR2 reads YYDKDF (reference sequence). The CDR3 runs to 16 residues. V lost 4 bases and J lost 6; bases outside the gene matches: 10. CDR3 in amino acids: CATSNQEREGGDTQYF. The CDR3 bases are TGTGCCACCAGCAACCAGGAGCGGGAGGGAGGTGATACGCAGTATTTT.

This clonotype has only a few counts. J is TRBJ1-5 and V is TRBV11-2, with D possibly matching TRBD1 (5 bases). V was shortened by 5 bases and J by 0 bases, with 20 bases between the two germline ends. The germline V gene has CDR1 SGHAT and CDR2 FQNNGV. The CDR3 consists of 18 residues. The CDR3 bases are TGTGCCAGCAGCGGACGCGGAGGGGCGGCGGATAGCAATCAGCCCCAGCATTTT. As protein: CASSGRGGAADSNQPQHF.

This clonotype has only a few counts. The chain joins TRBV27 to TRBJ2-7; tentative D call: TRBD2 (6 bases). The CDR3 extends over 15 amino acids. Between the trimmed V and J ends, which lost 9 bases and 1 base, there was a span of 19 bases. Germline V gene lookup returns CDR1 MNHEY and CDR2 SMNVEV (reference sequence). In nucleotides, the CDR3 is TGTGCCAGTGGGGTTAGCGGAGCCGGTTCCTACGAGCAGTACTTC. This translates into CASGVSGAGSYEQYF.

In this sample, this clonotype turned up many times. This chain connects TRBV4-2 to TRBJ2-1; weak D call: TRBD1 (5 bases). The CDR3 runs to 15 residues. The V gene's germline CDR1 is LGHNA and CDR2 YNFKEQ. The V and J ends lost 0 bases and 8 bases respectively, with 14 bases between them. The CDR3 nucleotides are TGTGCCAGCAGCCAAGAATTGGGGCCCCGGGATGAGCAGTTCTTC. It is translated as CASSQELGPRDEQFF.

The chain joins TRBV20-1 to TRBJ1-1, with D maybe TRBD1 (6 bases). The ends were cut back, 3 bases at V and 4 bases at J, with 12 bases in the middle. CDR1 is DFQATT, CDR2 SNEGSKA, per germline (reference sequence). There are 13 residues in the CDR3. The CDR3 reads CSARLGGGTEAFF. The CDR3 nucleotides read TGCAGTGCTAGGTTAGGGGGAGGCACTGAAGCTTTCTTT.

This clonotype was detected ten times or more. V usage is TRBV28 and J usage is TRBJ2-1; 8 positions agree with TRBD1. The V gene's germline CDR1 is MDHEN and CDR2 SYDVKM. The V gene end was trimmed by 4 bases and the J gene end by 2 bases; junction bases not matched to a gene: 4. CDR3 size: 15 residues. CDR3 residues: CASSSGQGPYNEQFF. The CDR3, as DNA: TGTGCCAGCAGTTCTGGACAGGGTCCCTACAATGAGCAGTTCTTC.

This clonotype was seen more than once but under ten times. This chain uses TRBV20-1 with TRBJ1-5, with D possibly matching TRBD1 (5 bases). Germline V gene lookup returns CDR1 DFQATT and CDR2 SNEGSKA (reference sequence). This CDR3 has 13 amino acids. V lost 1 base and J 5 bases, leaving 9 bases between the germline ends. This CDR3 reads CSARASGDQPQHF. DNA of the CDR3: TGCAGTGCTAGAGCGTCGGGGGATCAGCCCCAGCATTTT.

This chain uses TRBV14 with TRBJ2-5; unclear D gene. The V gene's germline CDR1 is SGHDN and CDR2 FVKESK. Deletions cut 4 bases from V and 3 bases from J, with 15 bases between. The CDR3 is 15 amino acids. This CDR3 is CASSRVSLTKETQYF. In nucleotides, the CDR3 is TGTGCCAGCAGCCGGGTCAGTCTCACCAAAGAGACCCAGTACTTC.

Ten or more counts support this clonotype. The chain employs TRBV9 and TRBJ2-2, with D possibly being TRBD2 (5 bases). The CDR3 totals 15 residues. CDR1 is SGDLS, CDR2 YYNGEE, per germline. V was shortened by 3 bases and J by 0 bases, with 9 bases between the two germline ends. The chain's CDR3 is CASSGSLANTGELFF. Written as DNA, the CDR3 is TGTGCCAGCAGCGGCTCACTAGCGAACACCGGGGAGCTGTTTTTT.

This clonotype was picked up a small number of times. This chain's CDR3 is CSARVGRGQTDTQYF. Here the CDR3 DNA reads TGCAGTGCTAGAGTCGGCAGGGGGCAAACAGATACGCAGTATTTT. The chain has TRBV20-1 and TRBJ2-3; 8 nucleotides match TRBD1. The CDR3 runs to 15 residues. V lost 1 base to trimming and J lost 3 bases; unmatched junction nucleotides: 6. The germline V gene has CDR1 DFQATT and CDR2 SNEGSKA (reference sequence).

V and J are TRBV29-1 and TRBJ1-1; 10 bases fit TRBD1. Germline V gives CDR1 SQVTM, CDR2 ANQGSEA. This CDR3 spans 12 amino acids. The trim removed 6 bases at V and 7 bases at J, leaving 5 bases unmatched. Here the CDR3 reads CSVDRGYGEAFF. CDR3 DNA: TGCAGCGTGGACAGGGGGTATGGTGAAGCTTTCTTT. The variable domain in full, with the rest retrieved from reference TRBV29-1 and TRBJ1-1, is SAVISQKPSRDICQRGTSLTIQCQVDSQVTMMFWYRQQPGQSLTLIATANQGSEATYESGFVIDKFPISRPNLTFSTLTVSNMSPEDSSIYLCSVDRGYGEAFFGQGTRLTVV.

The J gene is TRBJ2-1, the V gene TRBV25-1, with 10 bases matching TRBD2. The CDR3 length is 15 residues. Germline CDR1 is MGHDK and CDR2 is SYGVNS. V lost 4 bases, J lost 2 bases, and 2 bases stayed unmatched. The CDR3 sequence: CASSASGGTYNEQFF. The CDR3 bases are TGTGCCAGCAGTGCTAGCGGGGGAACCTACAATGAGCAGTTCTTC.

This clonotype was detected a few times. The DNA for the CDR3 is TGTGCCAGCAGTTTAGAACTAGCGGGAGGAATGTTTTTT. As protein: CASSLELAGGMFF. The V call is TRBV12-3 or TRBV12-4, the J call TRBJ2-2, with 12 bases fitting TRBD2. This CDR3 region has 13 residues. V lost 1 base to trimming and J lost 15 bases; unmatched junction nucleotides: 3.